The rows below give T cell receptor beta chains drawn from one sample of a study of T-cell reconstitution after alpha-beta-depleted transplantation in children. TCRdb itself ran the PCR reads through MiXCR, one entry per CDR3 protein. The data contain roughly 300,000 distinct CDR3 sequences, 11% of them singletons. Sequencing used peripheral blood, obtained 180 days after TCRalphabeta/CD19-depleted stem cell transplant. These receptors were taken from a male patient between 2 and 9 years old who had a stem cell transplant for chronic granulomatous disease, so the T cells may come from the graft donor. Both conserved end residues are part of each CDR3. A D gene is named only where the DNA matches it firmly. Clone size is not always given. Where it is, it says once, few, many or a class for expanded clones.

D	size	J	V	length	DNA	CDR3
NA	many	TRBJ2-3	TRBV5-4	15	TGTGCCAGCAGCTTGAGACTCCTGGGGCACGATACGCAGTATTTT	CASSLRLLGHDTQYF
NA	many	TRBJ2-2	TRBV29-1	12	TGCAGCGTTGCTTTGTTCACCGGGGAGCTGTTTTTT	CSVALFTGELFF
NA	NA	TRBJ2-3	TRBV5-1	14	TGCGCCAGCAGCTTGGAGTCCCGCACAGATACGCAGTATTTT	CASSLESRTDTQYF
TRBD2	NA	TRBJ2-7	TRBV20-1	16	TGCTGTGCTAGAGAGGCCGGGACTAGCGGGAGCCACGAGCAGTACTTC	CCAREAGTSGSHEQYF
TRBD1	many	TRBJ2-1	TRBV7-3	15	TGTGCCAGCAGCTCCACTGGACAGGGGAGGGATGAGCAGTTCTTC	CASSSTGQGRDEQFF
TRBD1	few	TRBJ1-5	TRBV28	14	TGTGCCAGCAGTTTAGACAGGGGTGCTCAGCCCCAGCATTTT	CASSLDRGAQPQHF
NA	many	TRBJ2-3	TRBV7-2	14	TGTGCCAGCAGTCGCCTGTGGGAGCCAGATACGCAGTATTTT	CASSRLWEPDTQYF
NA	many	TRBJ2-2	TRBV4-3	18	TGCGCCAGCAGCCAAGATCCGGCAGGGAGGGGGTATAACGGGGAGCTGTTTTTT	CASSQDPAGRGYNGELFF
NA	few	TRBJ2-1	TRBV13	11	TGTGCCAGCAGCTCTGGGTTTGAGCAGTTCTTC	CASSSGFEQFF
NA	many	TRBJ1-2	TRBV5-6	14	TGTGCCAGCAGCTTGGCTGGGGTGGACTATGGCTACACCTTC	CASSLAGVDYGYTF
TRBD2	many	TRBJ2-2	TRBV4-2	17	TGTGCCAGCAGCCAAGAAGGGTACGGGAGGGCCACCGGGGAGCTGTTTTTT	CASSQEGYGRATGELFF
TRBD1	few	TRBJ1-5	TRBV7-2	15	TGTGCCAGCAGCTCTAGGACAGGGCACAATCAGCCCCAGCATTTT	CASSSRTGHNQPQHF
NA	NA	TRBJ2-1	TRBV19	16	TGTGCCAGTAGTATCGGGAGGGGGCTCTCCTACAATGAGCAGTTCTTC	CASSIGRGLSYNEQFF
NA	many	TRBJ2-5	TRBV12-3/TRBV12-4	16	TGTGCCAGCAGTGCGACCCCTCCCGGGACAATCGAGACCCAGTACTTC	CASSATPPGTIETQYF
NA	many	TRBJ2-5	TRBV14	14	TGTGCCAGCAGCCAAGCAGGCGCCGGGAAGACCCAGTACTTC	CASSQAGAGKTQYF
NA	many	TRBJ1-4	TRBV28	15	TGTGCCAGCACTAATCCATGGGGGGCGCGGGAAAAACTGTTTTTT	CASTNPWGAREKLFF
TRBD2	many	TRBJ2-7	TRBV18	16	TGTGCCAGCTCACCAACACTAGCGGGGGTATCCTACGAGCAGTACTTC	CASSPTLAGVSYEQYF
TRBD2	many	TRBJ2-7	TRBV28	18	TGTGCCAGCAGACCTTCAGGGACTAGCGGGAGGGCCAACTACGAGCAGTACTTC	CASRPSGTSGRANYEQYF
NA	many	TRBJ1-1	TRBV20-1	12	TGCAGTGCTAGGGGGGGACCCAGAGAGGCTTTCTTT	CSARGGPREAFF
NA	many	TRBJ1-3	TRBV28	14	TGTGCCAGCAGTTTGGGGGGGTCCGGAAACACCATATATTTT	CASSLGGSGNTIYF
TRBD2	many	TRBJ2-7	TRBV4-1	20	TGCGCCAGCAGCCGGTCGGGGGTGACGGCTAGCGGGAGTAATTCCTACGAGCAGTACTTC	CASSRSGVTASGSNSYEQYF
NA	many	TRBJ2-5	TRBV24-1	16	TGTGCCACCAGTGATTTGGCGGGACCCTCTCAAGAGACCCAGTACTTC	CATSDLAGPSQETQYF
TRBD1	many	TRBJ2-1	TRBV27	16	TGTGCCAGCAGTTTATCCATGGGACAGGGTGGGTATGAGCAGTTCTTC	CASSLSMGQGGYEQFF
TRBD2	many	TRBJ2-7	TRBV10-1	17	TGCGCCAGCAGTGAGTCGATTTCTAGCGGGAGTCTCTACGAGCAGTACTTC	CASSESISSGSLYEQYF
TRBD2	many	TRBJ2-1	TRBV9	20	TGTGCCAGCAGCGTATATTTCGGGACTAGCGGGAGGGCTAATCCGGATGAGCAGTTCTTC	CASSVYFGTSGRANPDEQFF
NA	many	TRBJ1-5	TRBV11-2	18	TGTGCCAGCAGCTTAGGGTGGCGGACCTCATACTTAAATCAGCCCCAGCATTTT	CASSLGWRTSYLNQPQHF